This TCR beta chain derives from a study of blood T cell repertoires in COVID-19. Looking at the study overall: Researchers got acute and convalescent COVID-19 samples from the United States, Italy and Spain.

Measured with immunoSEQ multiplex PCR; TCRdb has only the in-frame clones, and not every one. The sample holds 200,000 to 300,000 clones; around 90% are singletons and the top ten take less than 8.5%. The CDR3 loop spans 13 amino acids. Between the trimmed V and J ends, which lost 0 bases and 2 bases, there was a span of 3 bases. CDR1 and CDR2 (germline): SGHTA, FQGNSA. This receptor was taken from a woman between 65 and 79 years old with active or convalescent COVID-19. Material: peripheral blood. V gene TRBV7-2 combines with J gene TRBJ2-3; D gene uncertain. The CDR3 sequence: CASSLANTDTQYF. The DNA for the CDR3 is TGTGCCAGCAGCTTAGCTAACACAGATACGCAGTATTTT.